Listed below are T cell receptor beta chains from one sample, sequenced in a study of T cells in Graves' hyperthyroidism and ophthalmopathy. TCRdb reanalysed the multiplex PCR reads using MiXCR and keeps one entry per CDR3 protein. Of a few hundred thousand distinct CDR3 sequences listed, just over 14% are singletons. The sequencing sample was made of blood. The source is a middle-aged woman with Graves' hyperthyroidism that later progressed to Graves' ophthalmopathy. Each CDR3 is given with its conserved first and last residue. D genes are given only for firm matches. A row's size may be missing; if present it is once, few, many or a size class.

TRBV5-1,TRBJ2-5,NA,many,CASSLVQGGQETQYF,TGCGCCAGCAGCTTGGTACAAGGGGGCCAAGAGACCCAGTACTTC
TRBV3-1,TRBJ2-3,TRBD2,many,CASSQDGTSGSPSTDTQYF,TGTGCCAGCAGCCAAGATGGGACTAGCGGGAGTCCGAGCACAGATACGCAGTATTTT
TRBV7-2,TRBJ2-7,TRBD2,NA,CASSSGGVRGEQYF,TGTGCCAGCAGCTCGGGAGGGGTAAGAGGAGAGCAGTACTTC
TRBV5-5,TRBJ1-4,NA,many,CASSLVGGNEKLFF,TGTGCCAGCAGCTTGGTTGGGGGAAATGAAAAACTGTTTTTT
TRBV6-2/TRBV6-3,TRBJ1-1,NA,many,CASSYLPQSGGWTEAFF,TGTGCCAGCAGTTATCTCCCCCAGAGCGGGGGATGGACTGAAGCTTTCTTT
TRBV7-9,TRBJ2-1,NA,NA,CASSLGGGYSYNEQFF,TGTGCCAGCAGCTTAGGCGGCGGTTACTCCTACAATGAGCAGTTCTTC
TRBV2,TRBJ1-2,TRBD1,many,CASSPGRDRGGGYTF,TGTGCCAGCAGCCCTGGCCGGGACAGGGGTGGTGGCTACACCTTC
TRBV11-2,TRBJ1-2,TRBD1,many,CASSSGTGGGYTF,TGTGCCAGCAGCTCAGGGACAGGGGGCGGCTACACCTTC
TRBV20-1,TRBJ2-4,TRBD2,many,CSAFGRRAKNIQYF,TGCAGTGCTTTCGGGAGGAGGGCCAAAAACATTCAGTACTTC
TRBV27,TRBJ2-1,NA,many,CASSLSRAHEQFF,TGTGCCAGCAGTTTATCTAGAGCCCATGAGCAGTTCTTC
TRBV4-2,TRBJ2-7,NA,few,CASSQDPSASSYEQYF,TGTGCCAGCAGCCAAGACCCTAGCGCAAGCTCCTACGAGCAGTACTTC
TRBV5-6,TRBJ1-1,TRBD1,many,CASSGREQGRGTEAFF,TGTGCCAGCAGCGGAAGGGAACAGGGGCGCGGGACTGAAGCTTTCTTT
TRBV20-1,TRBJ2-5,NA,many,CSPRGNGETQYF,TGCAGTCCAAGGGGAAATGGCGAGACCCAGTACTTC
TRBV7-9,TRBJ1-1,TRBD1,few,CASSSTGVNTEAFF,TGTGCCAGCAGCTCGACAGGGGTGAACACTGAAGCTTTCTTT
TRBV2,TRBJ2-5,TRBD2,many,CASSDPGGGPSGTQYF,TGTGCCAGCAGTGATCCTGGGGGAGGGCCCTCGGGGACCCAGTACTTC
TRBV2,TRBJ1-1,NA,NA,CASHLGGGGNTEAFF,TGTGCCAGCCATCTGGGAGGGGGGGGAAACACTGAAGCTTTCTTT
TRBV12-3/TRBV12-4,TRBJ2-1,NA,many,CASRLRGLSYNEQFF,TGTGCCAGCAGGCTACGGGGGCTCTCCTACAATGAGCAGTTCTTC
TRBV3-1,TRBJ2-7,TRBD2,many,CASSQNPSLAGGNYEQYF,TGTGCCAGCAGCCAAAACCCGTCCTTGGCGGGAGGGAACTACGAGCAGTACTTC
TRBV14,TRBJ1-2,NA,NA,CASSVSGTPIYGYTF,TGTGCCAGCAGCGTATCCGGGACCCCCATCTATGGCTACACCTTC
TRBV29-1,TRBJ2-6,TRBD1,many,CSPYGPGQGLTGANVLTF,TGCAGCCCTTACGGCCCGGGACAGGGGTTGACTGGGGCCAACGTCCTGACTTTC
TRBV10-3,TRBJ2-7,NA,many,CAISESEGSAYEQYF,TGTGCCATCAGTGAGTCGGAGGGGTCCGCCTACGAGCAGTACTTC
TRBV15,TRBJ2-7,TRBD2,many,CATSRGRTSGYEQYF,TGTGCCACCAGCAGAGGTCGGACTAGCGGTTACGAGCAGTACTTC
TRBV29-1,TRBJ1-4,NA,few,CSVAENRDEKLFF,TGCAGCGTCGCCGAAAACAGGGATGAAAAACTGTTTTTT
TRBV6-1,TRBJ1-1,TRBD1,once,CASSPPSTGLMNTEAFF,TGTGCCAGCTCACCACCGTCGACAGGGCTAATGAACACTGAAGCTTTCTTT
TRBV15,TRBJ1-4,NA,many,CATSRDGDSDEKLFF,TGTGCCACCAGCAGAGATGGGGACTCAGACGAAAAACTGTTTTTT
TRBV7-6,TRBJ2-7,TRBD1,many,CASSLGYGQGSSYEQYF,TGTGCCAGCAGCTTAGGGTACGGACAGGGGAGCTCCTACGAGCAGTACTTC
TRBV4-1,TRBJ2-1,TRBD2,many,CASSSPSGRAGDNEQFF,TGCGCCAGCAGCTCCCCTAGCGGGAGGGCCGGCGACAATGAGCAGTTCTTC
TRBV19,TRBJ2-1,TRBD2,NA,CASSRVAGGPNNEQFF,TGTGCCAGTAGTAGAGTAGCGGGAGGGCCTAACAATGAGCAGTTCTTC
TRBV20-1,TRBJ2-7,TRBD1,NA,CSARSVRDSSYEQYF,TGCAGTGCTAGATCCGTTAGGGACAGCTCCTACGAGCAGTACTTC
TRBV12-5,TRBJ1-1,NA,many,CASGQVWVEDTEAFF,TGTGCTAGTGGGCAGGTTTGGGTGGAGGACACTGAAGCTTTCTTT
TRBV29-1,TRBJ2-5,NA,many,CSVVVILQETQYF,TGCAGCGTTGTGGTAATCCTCCAAGAGACCCAGTACTTC
TRBV28,TRBJ2-7,NA,NA,CASSSRLGFRYEQYF,TGTGCCAGCAGCTCCCGACTAGGTTTTAGGTACGAGCAGTACTTC
TRBV7-3,TRBJ2-7,TRBD2,many,CASSLSSGAPYEQYF,TGTGCCAGCAGCTTATCTAGCGGAGCCCCCTACGAGCAGTACTTC
TRBV2,TRBJ2-1,NA,NA,CASSLQGWDEQFF,TGTGCCAGCAGTTTACAGGGTTGGGATGAGCAGTTCTTC
TRBV30,TRBJ1-5,NA,many,CAWSRGRNQPQHF,TGTGCCTGGAGCAGGGGTAGGAATCAGCCCCAGCATTTT
TRBV10-1,TRBJ2-1,NA,many,CASSLREASYNEQFF,TGCGCCAGCAGCCTCAGGGAGGCTAGCTACAATGAGCAGTTCTTC
TRBV3-1,TRBJ2-3,NA,many,CASSQDLTPVDTQYF,TGTGCCAGCAGCCAAGATTTGACGCCGGTCGATACGCAGTATTTT
TRBV27,TRBJ2-7,NA,NA,CASSLRLVAEQYF,TGTGCCAGCAGTTTACGGCTCGTTGCCGAGCAGTACTTC
TRBV15,TRBJ1-2,NA,NA,CATSRGGIGGFPYGYTF,TGTGCCACCAGCAGAGGTGGTATAGGGGGATTTCCCTATGGCTACACCTTC
TRBV11-3,TRBJ2-2,NA,many,CASSRFGGGGTGELFF,TGTGCCAGCAGCCGCTTTGGAGGAGGTGGCACCGGGGAGCTGTTTTTT
TRBV6-2/TRBV6-3,TRBJ2-7,TRBD1,many,CASSYGVQGAHEQYF,TGTGCCAGCAGTTACGGGGTGCAGGGGGCCCACGAGCAGTACTTC
TRBV20-1,TRBJ2-3,NA,many,CSASWGIWADTQYF,TGCAGTGCTAGCTGGGGTATTTGGGCAGATACGCAGTATTTT
TRBV4-2,TRBJ2-2,TRBD2,many,CASSRNSGRALNGELFF,TGTGCCAGCAGTCGAAATAGCGGGAGGGCCTTAAACGGGGAGCTGTTTTTT